These 5 T cell receptor beta chains originate from one sample sequenced in a study of T cells in Graves' hyperthyroidism and ophthalmopathy. Amplified TCR beta CDR3 regions came from RNA transcripts. When the TCR CDR3 underwent first-round RT-PCR, the HTBI primer set was used. TCRdb processed the multiplex PCR reads anew with MiXCR; each CDR3 protein has one entry. The profile shows a few hundred thousand distinct CDR3 sequences, approximately 18% of them singletons. Sequencing was carried out using blood. The receptors were gathered from a man aged 45-65 years with Graves' ophthalmopathy.

In this sample, this clonotype turned up many times. This chain connects TRBV28 to TRBJ2-7, with D perhaps TRBD1 or TRBD2 (6 bases each). The CDR3 consists of 13 residues. The V end was cut by 8 bases, the J end by 5 bases, with 16 bases between. Germline V lookup: CDR1 MDHEN, CDR2 SYDVKM. The CDR3 DNA is TGTGCCAGCTCTTGGAGGGGGGTCCACGAGCAGTACTTC. Protein product: CASSWRGVHEQYF.

This clonotype came up many times. The chain couples TRBV18 to TRBJ1-2; D not certain. The V gene's germline CDR1 is KGHSH and CDR2 LQKENI. The CDR3 runs 12 residues. V was shortened by 8 bases and J by 8 bases, with 15 bases between the two germline ends. CDR3 in DNA: TGTGCCAGCACTGGCAGTATCGGGGGCTACACCTTC. Amino acid sequence: CASTGSIGGYTF.

The chain uses TRBV20-1 and TRBJ1-1; D might be TRBD1 (6 bases). The germline V gene encodes CDR1 DFQATT and CDR2 SNEGSKA (reference sequence). The CDR3 spans 11 residues. V was trimmed by 7 bases and J by 11 bases, leaving 17 bases between them. CDR3 DNA: TGCAGTGGAAAGGCCAGGGGTAGGGCTTTCTTT. Its translation: CSGKARGRAFF.

There are many counts of this clonotype. This chain connects TRBV20-1 to TRBJ2-7, with 9 bases that match TRBD1. The V gene end was trimmed by 2 bases and the J gene end by 6 bases; junction bases not matched to a gene: 5. The germline gives CDR1 DFQATT, CDR2 SNEGSKA (reference sequence). The CDR3 runs 13 residues. This chain's CDR3 is CSARRTGEVEQYF. DNA for the CDR3: TGCAGTGCTAGACGGACAGGGGAGGTCGAGCAGTACTTC.

The V call is TRBV18, the J call TRBJ1-5; the D gene is possibly TRBD1 (5 bases). The CDR3 totals 13 residues. CDR1 is KGHSH and CDR2 is LQKENI in the germline V gene. V was shortened by 8 bases and J by 7 bases, with 15 bases between the two germline ends. The CDR3 DNA follows: TGTGCCAGCCCTCCCACCAGGGAACAGCCCCAGCATTTT. This encodes CASPPTREQPQHF.